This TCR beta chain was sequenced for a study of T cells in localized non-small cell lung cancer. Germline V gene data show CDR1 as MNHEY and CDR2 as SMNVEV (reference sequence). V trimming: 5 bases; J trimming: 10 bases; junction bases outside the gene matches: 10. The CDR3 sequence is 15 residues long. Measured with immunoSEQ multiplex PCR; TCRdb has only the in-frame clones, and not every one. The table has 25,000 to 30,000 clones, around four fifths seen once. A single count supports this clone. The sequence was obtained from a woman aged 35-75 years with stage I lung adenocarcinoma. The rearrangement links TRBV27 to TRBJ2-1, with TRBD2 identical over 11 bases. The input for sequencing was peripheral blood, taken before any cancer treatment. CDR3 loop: CASSKATSGAREQFF. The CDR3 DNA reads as TGTGCCAGCAGTAAGGCGACTAGCGGGGCCCGGGAGCAGTTCTTC.